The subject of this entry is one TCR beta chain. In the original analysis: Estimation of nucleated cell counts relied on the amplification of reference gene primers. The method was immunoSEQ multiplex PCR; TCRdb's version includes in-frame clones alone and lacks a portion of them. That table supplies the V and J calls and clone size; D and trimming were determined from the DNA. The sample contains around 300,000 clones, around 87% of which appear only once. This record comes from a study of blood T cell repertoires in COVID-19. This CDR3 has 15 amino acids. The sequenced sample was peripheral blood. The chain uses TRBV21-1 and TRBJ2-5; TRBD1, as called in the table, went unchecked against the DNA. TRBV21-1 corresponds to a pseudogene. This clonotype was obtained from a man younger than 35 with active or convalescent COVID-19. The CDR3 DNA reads TGTGCCAGCCGGGCCGTCTGGACAGGGAGGGAGACCCAGTACTTC. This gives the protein CASRAVWTGRETQYF.